This T cell receptor beta chain was retrieved from a study of OX40 agonist ivuxolimab in advanced cancers. Study-level background: Of mixed ages from about 20 to 80 and averaging 60 years, the group was just under 85% male. About 40% of patients had received prior checkpoint inhibitor therapy. Patients achieving partial responses numbered three: one hepatocellular carcinoma case and two cutaneous melanoma cases.

CDR3 length: 18 residues. Germline V gene data show CDR1 as SEHNR and CDR2 as FQNEAQ (reference sequence). Trimming cost V 3 bases and J 0 bases, with 15 bases left between them. With autoimmune disease history or systemic immunosuppression, patients were excluded. Method: immunoSEQ multiplex PCR; TCRdb's copy keeps in-frame clones and lacks some. Of more than 100,000 clones in the sample, about 93% are singletons; the top ten hold more than 0.9%. The chain joins TRBV7-9 to TRBJ2-6; possible D gene TRBD1, 6 bases. This receptor was taken from an adult with an advanced solid tumor such as melanoma, head and neck, liver or kidney cancer. Sequencing used CD4+ or CD8+ T cells sorted from blood, obtained in a trial of the OX40 agonist ivuxolimab. CDR3 residues: CASSFRTEGYSGANVLTF. The CDR3 bases are TGTGCCAGCAGCTTCCGGACAGAGGGGTACTCTGGGGCCAACGTCCTGACTTTC.